These 9 T cell receptor beta chains were all obtained from the same sample, sequenced in a study of T cell repertoires in urothelial bladder cancer. Some clones are missing from TCRdb's copy, which holds only in-frame ones; the method was immunoSEQ multiplex PCR. The sample carries 9,200 or so clones, roughly 63% recorded once. Sequencing was done on a sample of tumor-infiltrating cells from bladder cancer. All receptors derive from a human donor with urothelial carcinoma.

This clone was counted only a few times. The chain joins TRBV9 to TRBJ2-2; 8 bases map to TRBD1. The J segment lost 4 bases and the V segment lost 4 bases, leaving 6 bases of the junction unmatched. The CDR3 extends over 15 amino acids. Looked up from germline, CDR1 is SGDLS and CDR2 is YYNGEE. In DNA form, the CDR3 reads TGTGCCAGCAGCATCGGACAGGGAGTCACCGGGGAGCTGTTTTTT. Encoded protein: CASSIGQGVTGELFF.

This clone was counted a few times. The rearrangement links TRBV5-1 to TRBJ2-1, with D possibly being TRBD1 (5 bases). The CDR3 has 12 residues. Looked up from germline, CDR1 is SGHRS and CDR2 is YFSETQ. V was pared by 6 bases and J by 4 bases, with 8 bases between. The CDR3 is CASMQGYNEQFF. In DNA, the CDR3 is TGCGCCAGCATGCAGGGATACAATGAGCAGTTCTTC.

The chain recombines TRBV28 with TRBJ2-1; D perhaps matches TRBD1 (6 bases). This CDR3 spans 14 amino acids. Per the germline V gene, CDR1 is MDHEN and CDR2 is SYDVKM. V was shortened by 2 bases and J by 8 bases, with 13 bases between the two germline ends. The CDR3 reads CASSLLSGGDEQFF. In DNA, the CDR3 is TGTGCCAGCAGTTTACTGTCTGGGGGCGATGAGCAGTTCTTC.

V gene TRBV28 combines with J gene TRBJ1-5; possible D gene TRBD1, 5 bases. Germline CDR1 and CDR2: MDHEN and SYDVKM. V lost 3 bases to trimming and J lost 6 bases, with 18 bases between them. The CDR3 is 16 residues long. As DNA, the CDR3 is TGTGCCAGCAGTTTTGAGGCAGGGAAATGGGTTCAGCCCCAGCATTTT. Translated, it gives CASSFEAGKWVQPQHF.

The table lists this clone with a few counts. V gene TRBV18 combines with J gene TRBJ1-1, with 11 bases fitting TRBD1. The V gene end was trimmed by 5 bases and the J gene end by 4 bases; junction bases not matched to a gene: 6. Germline V gene sequence: CDR1 KGHSH, CDR2 LQKENI. The CDR3 spans 15 residues. The CDR3 is CASSSGTGGTTEAFF. Written as DNA, the CDR3 is TGTGCCAGCTCATCAGGGACAGGGGGAACCACTGAAGCTTTCTTT.

This clone appeared a single time. The chain uses TRBV2 and TRBJ1-1; D perhaps matches TRBD1 (6 bases). Trimming left V 8 bases short and J 0 bases short, with 19 bases between. The germline CDR1 and CDR2 sequences are SNHLY and FYNNEI. The CDR3 loop spans 16 amino acids. CDR3 DNA sequence: TGTGCCAGCTCTTTTACGCAGGGGAAAATGAACACTGAAGCTTTCTTT. As protein: CASSFTQGKMNTEAFF.

The chain combines TRBV9 with TRBJ2-7; D is uncertain. From germline, CDR1 is SGDLS and CDR2 YYNGEE. The CDR3 length is 13 residues. Deletions cut 0 bases from V and 7 bases from J, with 11 bases between. The CDR3 nucleotides read TGTGCCAGCAGCGTAGCAAGTCGAGGAGAGCAGTACTTC. Translation gives CASSVASRGEQYF.

The count of this clone is one. A read error may explain this, as a much larger clone is one base away. V is TRBV5-6 and J is TRBJ1-1; tentatively, D is TRBD1 (5 bases). CDR1 SGHDT and CDR2 YYEEEE come from the germline V gene. The germline V and J ends were trimmed by 3 bases and 3 bases, with 9 bases remaining between them. There are 13 residues in the CDR3. CDR3 sequence reads: CASSWGTDTEAFF. CDR3 nucleotides: TGTGCCAGCAGCTGGGGGACGGACACTGAAGCTTTCTTT.

This rearrangement joins TRBV9 to TRBJ1-5; D may be TRBD1 (6 bases). V dropped 7 bases and J dropped 1 base, with 12 bases sitting between them. CDR1 and CDR2 from the germline V gene are SGDLS and YYNGEE. The CDR3 has 14 amino acids. The CDR3 loop is CASGSGTSNQPQHF. Written as DNA, the CDR3 is TGTGCCAGCGGATCCGGGACAAGCAATCAGCCCCAGCATTTT.